This TCR beta chain originates from a study of T cells in Graves' hyperthyroidism and ophthalmopathy. This clonotype was seen a single time. RNA transcripts provided the source from which TCR beta CDR3 regions were amplified. TCR CDR3 underwent first-round RT-PCR with the HTBI primer set. Via MiXCR, TCRdb re-called the multiplex PCR reads, giving one row per CDR3 protein. This sample has hundreds of thousands of distinct CDR3 sequences, with about two fifths found just once. Over 18 months, lack of ophthalmopathy progression marked Graves' hyperthyroidism as stable. The receptor's source is a man aged 18 to 30 with Graves' hyperthyroidism. The sample consisted of blood.

This CDR3 is CATSSLRTGANVLTF. In DNA form, the CDR3 reads TGTGCCACCAGCAGCTTAAGGACAGGGGCCAACGTCCTGACTTTC. The rearrangement links TRBV15 to TRBJ2-6, with a weak D call TRBD1 (5 bases). Germline CDR1 LNHNV, CDR2 YYDKDF (reference sequence). This CDR3 is built from 15 residues. V was shortened by 3 bases and J by 4 bases, with 10 bases between the two germline ends.